This T cell receptor (beta chain) was captured in a study of T cell responses to AZD1222 COVID-19 vaccine. Germline assignment: CDR1 SGHNT and CDR2 YYREEE (reference sequence). Between the trimmed V and J ends, which lost 4 bases and 7 bases, there was a span of 14 bases. This CDR3 is 14 amino acids long. The assay was immunoSEQ multiplex PCR, and TCRdb's table has in-frame clones only and misses some. This sample has 100,000 to 120,000 clones, with around 90% found just once. The gene calls are TRBV5-4 and TRBJ2-2, with D hard to call. The sample consisted of peripheral blood, taken 28 days after the second AZD1222 dose. This sequence was found in an adult who received the AZD1222 COVID-19 vaccine. The CDR3 DNA is TGTGCCAGCAGCCTTGGCGGTGTTGGCGGGGAGCTGTTTTTT. As protein: CASSLGGVGGELFF. The full variable domain, in which reference TRBV5-4 and TRBJ2-2 provide the parts outside the CDR3, is ETGVTQSPTHLIKTRGQQVTLRCSSQSGHNTVSWYQQALGQGPQFIFQYYREEENGRGNFPPRFSGLQFPNYSSELNVNALELDDSALYLCASSLGGVGGELFFGEGSRLTVL.